The next 28 T cell receptor beta chains were all read from a single sample in a study of T cell responses to AZD1222 COVID-19 vaccine. Sequenced by immunoSEQ multiplex PCR; TCRdb stores in-frame clones only, minus some. The sample lists 140,000 to 150,000 clones, 90% to 95% occurring once. The sample here was peripheral blood, taken on day 0 of AZD1222 vaccination. The receptors were sampled from an adult in good health.

This rearrangement joins TRBV21-1 to TRBJ2-6; TRBD2, the D gene given by the table, was not confirmed from the DNA. TRBV21-1 is reported as a pseudogene. This CDR3 region has 16 residues. CDR3: CASSKAVTSEANVLTF. The CDR3 nucleotides are TGTGCCAGCAGCAAAGCTGTGACTTCTGAGGCCAACGTCCTGACTTTC.

The chain links TRBV19 to TRBJ2-1, with TRBD2 identical over 11 bases. The V segment lost 7 bases and the J segment 7 bases; nucleotides outside the gene matches: 9. Germline CDR1 reads LNHDA; CDR2 reads SQIVND (reference sequence). The CDR3 has 15 amino acids. The CDR3 region is CASTNLAGGKNEQFF. CDR3 in DNA: TGTGCCAGTACCAACTTAGCGGGGGGGAAGAATGAGCAGTTCTTC. Combining the CDR3 with reference TRBV19 and TRBJ2-1 gives the whole variable domain DGGITQSPKYLFRKEGQNVTLSCEQNLNHDAMYWYRQDPGQGLRLIYYSQIVNDFQKGDIAEGYSVSREKKESFPLTVTSAQKNPTAFYLCASTNLAGGKNEQFFGPGTRLTVL.

This clone occurred once. This chain joins TRBV23-1 and TRBJ1-6; 8 bases fit TRBD1. TRBV23-1 is treated as an ORF (open reading frame) with a function not yet certain. V gave up 8 bases and J gave up 8 bases; unmatched junction bases: 8. The CDR3 is 14 amino acids. The CDR3 loop reads CASGKGQGDSPLHF. The CDR3 DNA reads TGCGCCAGCGGAAAAGGACAGGGCGATTCACCCCTCCACTTT.

The genes are TRBV7-7 and TRBJ2-7; 7 bases map to TRBD1. The CDR3 totals 13 residues. V dropped 5 bases and J dropped 5; count of bases not matched to a gene: 6. CDR1 and CDR2 (germline): SSHAT, FNYEAQ (reference sequence). The CDR3 DNA reads as TGTGCCAGCAGCCAAGACAGGGTAAACGAGCAGTACTTC. It specifies CASSQDRVNEQYF.

CDR3 DNA: TGTGCCAGCAGCCCAGCGGGGGGGGAAGAGACCCAGTACTTC. This translates into CASSPAGGEETQYF. This chain uses TRBV5-4 with TRBJ2-5, with 10 bases lining up with TRBD2. The CDR3 is 14 residues long. J lost 3 bases, V lost 4 bases, and 3 bases had no gene match. Germline CDR1 reads SGHNT; CDR2 reads YYREEE (reference sequence). The full variable domain, with the rest looked up from reference TRBV5-4 and TRBJ2-5, is ETGVTQSPTHLIKTRGQQVTLRCSSQSGHNTVSWYQQALGQGPQFIFQYYREEENGRGNFPPRFSGLQFPNYSSELNVNALELDDSALYLCASSPAGGEETQYFGPGTRLLVL.

The chain combines TRBV28 with TRBJ1-5; possible D gene TRBD1, 5 bases. Germline lookup yields CDR1 MDHEN and CDR2 SYDVKM. This CDR3 is 16 amino acids long. The V end was cut by 3 bases, the J end by 6 bases, with 18 bases between. The CDR3, as DNA: TGTGCCAGCAGTTTCTCAGGGCCCCTGGGTAGTCAGCCCCAGCATTTT. Translated, it gives CASSFSGPLGSQPQHF.

The chain joins TRBV2 to TRBJ1-2; TRBD1 agrees at 11 bases. The CDR3 contains 16 residues. The V segment lost 6 bases and the J segment 5 bases; nucleotides outside the gene matches: 11. From germline, CDR1 is SNHLY and CDR2 FYNNEI. CDR3 sequence (DNA): TGTGCCAGCAGCCCATCCTGGACAGGGGGCGGGTATGGCTACACCTTC. It translates to CASSPSWTGGGYGYTF.

V gene TRBV3-1 (or the pseudogene TRBV3-2) combines with J gene TRBJ1-2, with TRBD1 matching over 9 bases. The CDR3 extends over 13 amino acids. V lost 6 bases and J lost 6; bases outside the gene matches: 5. Germline loops: CDR1 LGHDT, CDR2 YNNKEL (reference sequence). The CDR3 spells CASRTTGGHGYTF. The CDR3 coding sequence is TGTGCCAGCAGGACGACAGGGGGTCATGGCTACACCTTC.

The chain combines TRBV13 with TRBJ2-2; D gene uncertain. Germline V gene data show CDR1 as PRHDT and CDR2 as FYEKMQ (reference sequence). The V end was cut by 3 bases, the J end by 0 bases, with 2 bases between. The CDR3 extends over 13 amino acids. Written as DNA, the CDR3 is TGTGCCAGCAGCTTCGCGAACACCGGGGAGCTGTTTTTT. Protein sequence: CASSFANTGELFF.

V and J are TRBV18 and TRBJ1-2; 7 bases match TRBD1. From germline, CDR1 is KGHSH and CDR2 LQKENI. The CDR3 loop spans 15 amino acids. With 6 bases clipped from V and 4 bases from J, the junction kept 11 bases outside the gene matches. The DNA for the CDR3 is TGTGCCAGCTCGCCTTCGCTCAGGGGGGGCTATGGCTACACCTTC. Translated: CASSPSLRGGYGYTF.

Remarks on this clone: Other DNA sequences in the sample encode the same CDR3. The chain carries TRBV7-2 and TRBJ1-4; tentatively, D is TRBD1 (5 bases). The germline V gene encodes CDR1 SGHTA and CDR2 FQGNSA. The CDR3 has 13 residues. Trimming removed 1 base at V and 7 bases at J, with 7 bases between. DNA for the CDR3: TGTGCCAGCAGCTTAGGGGGGAGTGAAAAACTGTTTTTT. It codes for CASSLGGSEKLFF.

The chain recombines TRBV2 with TRBJ1-6; D ambiguous. Germline loops: CDR1 SNHLY, CDR2 FYNNEI. The CDR3 runs 12 residues. Trimming stripped 7 bases from V and 3 bases from J, with 4 bases between. The CDR3 nucleotides read TGTGCCAGCAAGTACTATAATTCACCCCTCCACTTT. This encodes CASKYYNSPLHF.

This clone was counted once. This chain's CDR3 is CASSLDMGHSGNTIYF. The CDR3 region has the DNA TGTGCCAGCAGCTTAGATATGGGGCACTCTGGAAACACCATATATTTT. This rearrangement joins TRBV11-2 to TRBJ1-3; D is possibly TRBD1 (5 bases). The V end lost 0 bases, the J end lost 0 bases, and 9 bases lay between the germline ends. Germline CDR1 reads SGHAT; CDR2 reads FQNNGV. This CDR3 spans 16 amino acids.

V gene TRBV25-1 combines with J gene TRBJ2-7; 11 nucleotides line up with TRBD1. The CDR3 loop spans 17 amino acids. Germline CDR1 reads MGHDK; CDR2 reads SYGVNS. V trimming: 1 base; J trimming: 4 bases; junction bases outside the gene matches: 9. CDR3 sequence reads: CASSELRTGGASYEQYF. CDR3 bases: TGTGCCAGCAGTGAATTGAGGACAGGGGGCGCATCTTACGAGCAGTACTTC.

V usage is TRBV13 and J usage is TRBJ2-7; 9 bases line up with TRBD2. The germline CDR1 and CDR2 sequences are PRHDT and FYEKMQ (reference sequence). With V trimmed by 5 bases and J by 5 bases, 13 bases remained unmatched. The CDR3 spans 16 residues. CDR3 nucleotide sequence: TGTGCCAGCAGCCCGCCGGGCGGGAGGGCCAAGAACGAGCAGTACTTC. As protein: CASSPPGGRAKNEQYF.

This chain joins TRBV19 and TRBJ1-1, with TRBD1 matching 7 bases. The CDR3 extends over 13 amino acids. Germline trimming cut 4 bases from V and 10 bases from J; bases unmatched to any gene: 9. Germline-derived CDR1 and CDR2 are LNHDA and SQIVND (reference sequence). The CDR3, as DNA: TGTGCCAGTAGTACCGCGACAGGGATCGGAGCTTTCTTT. Translated: CASSTATGIGAFF. The whole variable domain, remainder taken from reference TRBV19 and TRBJ1-1, is DGGITQSPKYLFRKEGQNVTLSCEQNLNHDAMYWYRQDPGQGLRLIYYSQIVNDFQKGDIAEGYSVSREKKESFPLTVTSAQKNPTAFYLCASSTATGIGAFFGQGTRLTVV.

V is TRBV7-2 and J is TRBJ2-5; 11 bases line up with TRBD2. CDR3 length: 18 amino acids. The ends lost 2 bases at V and 4 bases at J; junction bases unmatched: 12. The germline gives CDR1 SGHTA, CDR2 FQGNSA. The CDR3 protein is CASSLYTGLAGGLETQYF. In DNA, the CDR3 is TGTGCCAGCAGCTTATACACGGGCCTAGCGGGGGGCTTAGAGACCCAGTACTTC.

Remarks on this clone: At one end, the junction sequence differs from germline, possibly due to a read error. This rearrangement joins TRBV4-1 to TRBJ1-3; TRBD1 matches at 7 bases. The CDR3 covers 12 residues. The V gene's germline CDR1 is MGHRA and CDR2 YSYEKL. The CDR3 loop reads CASSQDGEGAHF. The CDR3 DNA reads as TGCGCCAGCAGCCAAGATGGAGAGGGGGCGCATTTT.

V is TRBV9 and J is TRBJ1-6, with 8 bases that match TRBD1. Germline V gene lookup returns CDR1 SGDLS and CDR2 YYNGEE. The CDR3 runs 15 residues. V shed 0 bases and J 10 bases; nucleotides not matched to a gene: 6. CDR3 in amino acids: CASSVEGTGGSPLHF. CDR3 nucleotide sequence: TGTGCCAGCAGCGTAGAGGGGACAGGTGGCTCACCCCTCCACTTT.

This clone was counted once. The V gene is TRBV2, the J gene TRBJ1-6, with D tentatively TRBD1 (5 bases). The CDR3 runs to 16 residues. In germline, CDR1 is SNHLY, CDR2 FYNNEI. Deletions cut 4 bases from V and 4 bases from J, with 14 bases between. The CDR3 sequence is CASSVPATEYNSPLHF. CDR3 in DNA: TGTGCCAGCAGTGTACCGGCGACAGAATATAATTCACCCCTCCACTTT.

V usage is TRBV19 and J usage is TRBJ2-2, with a weak D call TRBD2 (5 bases). The V and J ends lost 1 base and 4 bases respectively, with 16 bases between them. Per germline, CDR1 LNHDA and CDR2 SQIVND (reference sequence). The CDR3 loop spans 17 amino acids. The CDR3 protein is CASSIVTAPGFTGELFF. In DNA, the CDR3 is TGTGCCAGTAGTATAGTTACCGCCCCGGGGTTCACCGGGGAGCTGTTTTTT.

The rearrangement joins TRBV7-3 to TRBJ2-2, with D tentatively TRBD2 (5 bases). Germline CDR1 reads SGHTA; CDR2 reads FQGTGA. V dropped 2 bases and J dropped 6 bases, with 10 bases sitting between them. The length of the CDR3 is 14 residues. CDR3 DNA: TGTGCCAGCAGCTTAGGGCACGGGGCCGGGGAGCTGTTTTTT. This gives the protein CASSLGHGAGELFF.

The genes are TRBV27 and TRBJ1-1; D is ambiguous. Trimming took off 2 bases at V and 4 bases at J, with 8 bases between the two ends. Germline-derived CDR1 and CDR2 are MNHEY and SMNVEV (reference sequence). The CDR3 is made up of 13 amino acids. The CDR3 bases are TGTGCCAGCAGTTTACTGGAAGCCACTGAAGCTTTCTTT. Protein: CASSLLEATEAFF.

This clone was picked up one time. The V gene is TRBV7-7, the J gene TRBJ1-1, with D hard to call. The CDR3 is 13 residues long. V was trimmed by 5 bases and J by 1 base, leaving 8 bases between them. Germline CDR1 SSHAT, CDR2 FNYEAQ (reference sequence). The CDR3: CASSRTENTEAFF. DNA for the CDR3: TGTGCCAGCAGCCGTACAGAGAACACTGAAGCTTTCTTT.

The rearrangement links TRBV3-1 (or the pseudogene TRBV3-2) to TRBJ1-1; 8 positions agree with TRBD1. This CDR3 has 16 amino acids. J lost 1 base, V lost 2 bases, and 6 bases had no gene match. The germline V gene encodes CDR1 LGHDT and CDR2 YNNKEL (reference sequence). CDR3 coding DNA: TGTGCCAGCAGCCAACGGGTCGGACAGGGGAACACTGAAGCTTTCTTT. Translating gives CASSQRVGQGNTEAFF.

The rearrangement links TRBV6-2 or TRBV6-3 to TRBJ2-5, with D maybe TRBD1 (6 bases). Germline loops: CDR1 MNHEY, CDR2 SVGEGT. The ends were cut back, 2 bases at V and 7 bases at J, with 20 bases in the middle. The CDR3 length is 16 residues. This CDR3 reads CASSYLRGQRFRTQYF. The CDR3 DNA follows: TGTGCCAGCAGTTACCTCCGCGGACAGAGGTTCCGGACCCAGTACTTC.

This clone showed up just a few times. In the same sample, other DNA sequences code for this CDR3. V and J are TRBV6-5 and TRBJ2-7; TRBD2 matches at 13 bases. The ends lost 2 bases at V and 2 bases at J; junction bases unmatched: 3. Germline CDR1 reads MNHEY; CDR2 reads SVGAGI. This CDR3 spans 16 amino acids. CDR3 sequence (DNA): TGTGCCAGCAGTTACCTGACTAGCGGGAGGCCCTACGAGCAGTACTTC. It translates to CASSYLTSGRPYEQYF.

The J gene is TRBJ2-7, the V gene TRBV12-3 or TRBV12-4; D is ambiguous. This CDR3 is built from 13 residues. V dropped 0 bases and J dropped 2 bases, with 5 bases sitting between them. The CDR3 protein is CASSLAGTYEQYF. CDR3 in DNA: TGTGCCAGCAGTTTAGCAGGGACCTACGAGCAGTACTTC.